This paragraph covers one TCR beta chain sequence. The sample originates from a study of cytomegalovirus exposure and HLA in healthy donors. Participants comprised healthy donors of bone marrow. PCR amplification relied on 60 Vbeta primers (plus 13 Jbeta primers). Sequenced by immunoSEQ multiplex PCR; TCRdb stores in-frame clones only, minus some. The table shows around 150,000 clones, with approximately 80% occurring only once. Trimming took 1 base from V and 4 from J; bases not matched to a gene: 7. The CDR3 is 16 amino acids. Germline values: CDR1 SEHNR, CDR2 FQNEAQ (reference sequence). The sequenced sample was PBMCs. The TCR sequence derives from a young man in good health and CMV-seropositive. The chain couples TRBV7-9 to TRBJ2-1; 7 positions agree with TRBD1. The CDR3 region has the DNA TGTGCCAGCAGCTTAGAATTAGGGGGCGCGTACAATGAGCAGTTCTTC. Translating gives CASSLELGGAYNEQFF.